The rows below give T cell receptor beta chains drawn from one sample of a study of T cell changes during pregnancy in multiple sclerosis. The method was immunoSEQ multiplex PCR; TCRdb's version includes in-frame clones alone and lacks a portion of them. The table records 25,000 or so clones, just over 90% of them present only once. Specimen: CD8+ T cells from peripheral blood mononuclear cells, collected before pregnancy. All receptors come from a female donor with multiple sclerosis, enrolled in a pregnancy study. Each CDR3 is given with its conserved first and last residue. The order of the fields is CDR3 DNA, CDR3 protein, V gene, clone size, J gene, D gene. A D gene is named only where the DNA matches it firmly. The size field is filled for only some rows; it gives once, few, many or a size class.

CDR3 DNA: TGTGCCAGCAGCTTAGGGACAGGGGATCCTTACAATGAGCAGTTCTTC
CDR3 protein: CASSLGTGDPYNEQFF
V gene: TRBV5-4
clone size: -
J gene: TRBJ2-1
D gene: TRBD1

CDR3 DNA: TGCGCCAGCAGCTTACGACTAGCAGGAGATACGCAGTATTTT
CDR3 protein: CASSLRLAGDTQYF
V gene: TRBV4-3
clone size: -
J gene: TRBJ2-3
D gene: TRBD2

CDR3 DNA: TGTGCCAGCAACCGGGACAGACATCATAACATTCAGTACTTC
CDR3 protein: CASNRDRHHNIQYF
V gene: TRBV27
clone size: -
J gene: TRBJ2-4
D gene: TRBD1

CDR3 DNA: TGTGCCAGCAGCCCAACTAGCGGGAGTTACAATGAGCAGTTCTTC
CDR3 protein: CASSPTSGSYNEQFF
V gene: TRBV7-2
clone size: -
J gene: TRBJ2-1
D gene: TRBD2

CDR3 DNA: TGTGCCAGCAGCACCCTCCCGAGGAACACTGAAGCTTTCTTT
CDR3 protein: CASSTLPRNTEAFF
V gene: TRBV7-9
clone size: -
J gene: TRBJ1-1
D gene: -

CDR3 DNA: TGCGCCAGCAGCCAAGATTTTATGCGGGAGTTGGGATACGAGCAGTACTTC
CDR3 protein: CASSQDFMRELGYEQYF
V gene: TRBV4-3
clone size: -
J gene: TRBJ2-7
D gene: TRBD2

CDR3 DNA: TGTGCCAGCAGTTTCAACAGGGGGGTAGATGGCTGCACTGAAGCTTTCTTT
CDR3 protein: CASSFNRGVDGCTEAFF
V gene: TRBV6-7
clone size: -
J gene: TRBJ1-1
D gene: TRBD1

CDR3 DNA: TGTGCCAGCAGTGAAATGACTAGCGGGGCCTACAATGAGCAGTTCTTC
CDR3 protein: CASSEMTSGAYNEQFF
V gene: TRBV6-1
clone size: -
J gene: TRBJ2-1
D gene: TRBD2

CDR3 DNA: TGTGCCACCAGCAGTATGCAGGGCGTTAATGAAAAACTGTTTTTT
CDR3 protein: CATSSMQGVNEKLFF
V gene: TRBV15
clone size: -
J gene: TRBJ1-4
D gene: -

CDR3 DNA: TGTGCCAGCAGCCCGGGACTCGGCACCTACGAGCAGTACTTC
CDR3 protein: CASSPGLGTYEQYF
V gene: TRBV5-8
clone size: -
J gene: TRBJ2-7
D gene: -

CDR3 DNA: TGTGCCAGCAGCCCCGGTAACGGGAATACTGAAGCTTTCTTT
CDR3 protein: CASSPGNGNTEAFF
V gene: TRBV9
clone size: -
J gene: TRBJ1-1
D gene: -

CDR3 DNA: TGTGCCAGCAGTTCGGTTTATACCGGGACACTCCAGCATTTT
CDR3 protein: CASSSVYTGTLQHF
V gene: TRBV28
clone size: once
J gene: TRBJ1-5
D gene: -

CDR3 DNA: TGTGCCATCAGTGAGAGTAGCTCTGGGGCCAACGTCCTGACTTTC
CDR3 protein: CAISESSSGANVLTF
V gene: TRBV10-3
clone size: -
J gene: TRBJ2-6
D gene: -

CDR3 DNA: TGTGCCAGCAGCTTAGGACTAGCCGGCGACAATGAGCAGTTCTTC
CDR3 protein: CASSLGLAGDNEQFF
V gene: TRBV7-9
clone size: -
J gene: TRBJ2-1
D gene: TRBD2

CDR3 DNA: TGCGCCAGCAGCCAAGGGACCGGGACTTCCTCCTACAATGAGCAGTTCTTC
CDR3 protein: CASSQGTGTSSYNEQFF
V gene: TRBV4-3
clone size: -
J gene: TRBJ2-1
D gene: -

CDR3 DNA: TGTGCCAGCAGTGAGTCACAGGGGCCCAACTATGGCTACACCTTC
CDR3 protein: CASSESQGPNYGYTF
V gene: TRBV25-1
clone size: -
J gene: TRBJ1-2
D gene: TRBD1

CDR3 DNA: TGTGCCAGCAGCCCACCCGCGGACTACGAGCAGTACTTC
CDR3 protein: CASSPPADYEQYF
V gene: TRBV7-9
clone size: -
J gene: TRBJ2-7
D gene: -

CDR3 DNA: TGTGCCAGCACTACTCGGTCGGCAGGGCTCTTGGGCTACACCTTC
CDR3 protein: CASTTRSAGLLGYTF
V gene: TRBV28
clone size: -
J gene: TRBJ1-2
D gene: -

CDR3 DNA: TGTGCCAGCAGCTCGGCCCTAGATGAGCAGTTCTTC
CDR3 protein: CASSSALDEQFF
V gene: TRBV7-9
clone size: -
J gene: TRBJ2-1
D gene: -

CDR3 DNA: TGTGCCAGCAGTTTAGGGGGGGGAGTCTACGAGCAGTACTTC
CDR3 protein: CASSLGGGVYEQYF
V gene: TRBV27
clone size: -
J gene: TRBJ2-7
D gene: TRBD2

CDR3 DNA: TGTGCCAGCAGATTTCAGGGCGCGGAAAAACTGTTTTTT
CDR3 protein: CASRFQGAEKLFF
V gene: TRBV7-9
clone size: -
J gene: TRBJ1-4
D gene: -

CDR3 DNA: TGTGCCAGCAGACCCCGGGGGTACACTGAAGCTTTCTTT
CDR3 protein: CASRPRGYTEAFF
V gene: TRBV28
clone size: once
J gene: TRBJ1-1
D gene: -

CDR3 DNA: TGTGCCAGTCAGGACAGCAACACTGAAGCTTTCTTT
CDR3 protein: CASQDSNTEAFF
V gene: TRBV19
clone size: -
J gene: TRBJ1-1
D gene: -

CDR3 DNA: TGTGCCTGGAGCCTTGAGGGAAATGAGCAGTTCTTC
CDR3 protein: CAWSLEGNEQFF
V gene: TRBV30
clone size: -
J gene: TRBJ2-1
D gene: -

CDR3 DNA: TGTGCTAGCAGCTTTACCGCTACTAGCGGGAGCTCCTACAATGAGCAGTTCTTC
CDR3 protein: CASSFTATSGSSYNEQFF
V gene: TRBV7-7
clone size: -
J gene: TRBJ2-1
D gene: TRBD2

CDR3 DNA: TGTGCCAGTACTTGGCAGGGAGGGTTCTTTACCTTC
CDR3 protein: CASTWQGGFFTF
V gene: TRBV19
clone size: -
J gene: TRBJ1-2
D gene: -

CDR3 DNA: TGTGCCAGCAGCTTGGATGCGGCAGGGGATGAAAAACTGTTTTTT
CDR3 protein: CASSLDAAGDEKLFF
V gene: TRBV5-6
clone size: -
J gene: TRBJ1-4
D gene: -

CDR3 DNA: TGTGCCAGCTCACCGGCATGGCTAGCGGGAGTCACCGGGGAGCTGTTTTTT
CDR3 protein: CASSPAWLAGVTGELFF
V gene: TRBV18
clone size: once
J gene: TRBJ2-2
D gene: TRBD2